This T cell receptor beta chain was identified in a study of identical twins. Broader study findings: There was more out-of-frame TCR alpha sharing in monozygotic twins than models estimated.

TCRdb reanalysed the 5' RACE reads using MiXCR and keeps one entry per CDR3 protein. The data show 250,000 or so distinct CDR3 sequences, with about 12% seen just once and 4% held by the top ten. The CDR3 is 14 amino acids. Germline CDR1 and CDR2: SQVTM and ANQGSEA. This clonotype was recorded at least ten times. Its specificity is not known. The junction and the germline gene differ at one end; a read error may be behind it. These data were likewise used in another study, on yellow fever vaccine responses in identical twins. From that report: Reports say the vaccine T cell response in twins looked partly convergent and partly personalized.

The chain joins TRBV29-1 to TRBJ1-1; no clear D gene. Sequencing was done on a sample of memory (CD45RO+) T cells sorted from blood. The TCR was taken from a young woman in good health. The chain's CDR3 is CSVQDGRLNTEAFF. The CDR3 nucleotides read TGCAGCGTTCAAGATGGACGGCTGAACACTGAAGCTTTCTTT.